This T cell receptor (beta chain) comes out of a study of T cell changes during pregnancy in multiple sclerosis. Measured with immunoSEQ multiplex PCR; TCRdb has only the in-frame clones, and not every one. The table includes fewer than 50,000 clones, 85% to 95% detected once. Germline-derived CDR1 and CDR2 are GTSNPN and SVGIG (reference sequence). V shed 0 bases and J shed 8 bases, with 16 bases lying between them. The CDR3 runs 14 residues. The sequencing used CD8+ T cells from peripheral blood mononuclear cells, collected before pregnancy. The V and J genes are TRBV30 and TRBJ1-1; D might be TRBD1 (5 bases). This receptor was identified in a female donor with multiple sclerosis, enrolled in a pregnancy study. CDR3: CAWSVLTASGEAFF. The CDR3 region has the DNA TGTGCCTGGAGTGTACTGACAGCTTCCGGGGAAGCTTTCTTT.